This T cell receptor beta chain originates from a study of identical twins (dated by TCRdb to the mid-2010s). Looking at the study overall: TCR alpha and beta repertoires from monozygotic twins, unrelated adults of various ages and cord blood were deep-sequenced to test whether fetal clonotypes persist. To rule out contamination, the twin experiments were replicated at different times with different library preparation protocols.

The library was made by 5' RACE. The sequencer was an Illumina HiSeq 2000. A universal primer binding site was added through template switching, and the final cDNA carried a unique molecular identifier so that TCR cDNA molecules could be counted accurately. Specific primers in the conserved constant-segment region were used to synthesize first-strand cDNA for the TCR alpha and beta chains. To control for contamination, each cDNA library was double barcoded with a SMART-Mk sample barcode plus Illumina barcodes. Two successive PCR steps introduced TruSeq adapter sequences along with Illumina sample barcodes. The TCR alpha and beta cDNA libraries were sequenced on the Illumina HiSeq platform using custom primers. In the authors' own workflow: Raw reads were processed with MiGEC to extract unique molecular identifiers, and MiXCR was used to determine CDR3 positions. Recombination models were inferred per individual with the repgenHMM and IGoR tools using an EM algorithm. Shared clonotypes were analyzed with the tcR package in R, and sharing was normalized by the product of cloneset sizes. To study raw recombination free of thymic and clonal selection effects, out-of-frame nonproductive sequences were analyzed. In-frame beta chains were kept once TCRdb had trimmed the public reads at Q25 with fastp and called clones with MiXCR. Each record represents a unique CDR3 protein, reported with the most common genes and DNA among its rows. V and J calls and clone size were set by TCRdb, not the authors. This sample holds hundreds of thousands of distinct CDR3 sequences; under 25% were observed only once. 0.48% of the sample is held by the ten biggest clonotypes.

All donors were healthy Caucasians. The twin cohort consisted of three pairs of female monozygotic twins, all aged about 18 to 29 years. Positive isolation kits from Invitrogen were used to isolate CD4+ and CD8+ T cell populations. Remarks on this clonotype: Its antigen has not been determined. No per-base quality is available; no much larger clone lies one base away.

Overall study outcomes, separate from this receptor: Zero-insertion analyses could be partly confounded by invariant T cells such as MAIT and iNKT, though diverse VJ usage argued against such confounding for most clonotypes. Abundant cord blood beta clonotypes had fewer insertions, young adult naive repertoires showed a similar but weaker trend, and memory repertoires showed no such trend. In monozygotic twins, out-of-frame TCR alpha sharing was systematically underestimated by recombination models, although the models agreed with sharing between unrelated individuals. Because the same donors could not be followed over many years, conclusions were based on cross-sectional statistical analysis. Compared with coincidental sharing between unrelated individuals, out-of-frame TCR alpha sequences shared between twins showed an excess of sequences with low generation probability. Excess twin sharing in beta out-of-frame sequences was weaker because fewer shared sequences lowered the signal-to-noise ratio.

According to the germline V gene, CDR1 reads SGHDN and CDR2 reads FVKESK. Trimming takes 3 bases off V and 2 bases off J; junction bases not matched to a gene: 1. Measured from the cysteine to the phenylalanine, the CDR3 is 13 residues long. The sequence is cut down to CDR3 DNA, 39 bases in frame from base 1. These data were also reused for a study on yellow fever vaccine responses in identical twins. As the second publication notes: According to the authors, the vaccine-induced T cell response in identical twins seemed to be partly convergent and partly specific to each individual. In identical twins, the study followed T cell clones that responded to the vaccine with precision.

The receptor's source is a woman between 18 and 29 years old in good health. The sequencing input was CD4+ T cells sorted from blood. The sequence links TRBV14 to TRBJ2-7; 7 bases in the middle match TRBD2. The base sequence is TGTGCCAGCAGCCAGGGAGGGGCCTACGAGCAGTACTTC. Its protein product is CASSQGGAYEQYF.